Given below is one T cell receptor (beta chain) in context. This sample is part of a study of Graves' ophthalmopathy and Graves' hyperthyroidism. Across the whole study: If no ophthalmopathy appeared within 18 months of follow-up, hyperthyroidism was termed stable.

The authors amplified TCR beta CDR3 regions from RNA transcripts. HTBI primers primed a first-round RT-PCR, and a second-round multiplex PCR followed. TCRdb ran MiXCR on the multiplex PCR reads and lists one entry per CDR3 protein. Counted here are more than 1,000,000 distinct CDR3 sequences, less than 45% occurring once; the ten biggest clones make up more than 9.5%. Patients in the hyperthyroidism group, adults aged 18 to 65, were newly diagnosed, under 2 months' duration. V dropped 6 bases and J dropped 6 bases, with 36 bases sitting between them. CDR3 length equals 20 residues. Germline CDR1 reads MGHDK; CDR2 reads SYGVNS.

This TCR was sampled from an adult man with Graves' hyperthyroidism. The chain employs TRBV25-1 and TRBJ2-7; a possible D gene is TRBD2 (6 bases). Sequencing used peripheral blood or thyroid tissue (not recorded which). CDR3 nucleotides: TGTGCCAGCAGCAGCCCACCGCAGGACTCTTGGTCGGGGGATCGGGTCGAGCAGTACTTC. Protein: CASSSPPQDSWSGDRVEQYF.